These T cell receptor beta chains were read from a single sample in a study of blood T cell repertoires in COVID-19. Clones were read by immunoSEQ multiplex PCR, and TCRdb kept only the in-frame ones, dropping some. Counted here are over 120,000 clones, roughly 77% occurring once; the ten biggest clones make up roughly 5.1%. Sample: peripheral blood. Receptors were obtained from a woman aged 70-85 years with COVID-19, enrolled during active disease. CDR3s include the opening cysteine and the closing phenylalanine or tryptophan. The D gene is left open where the match is weak. Clone size is stated in some rows and not others, as once, few, many or a class when expanded.

v_call	j_call	clone_size	d_call	cdr3_length	cdr3_nt	cdr3_aa
TRBV7-2	TRBJ1-5	NA	TRBD1	16	TGTGCCAGCAGCTCCCACGGACAGGGAAACAATCAGCCCCAGCATTTT	CASSSHGQGNNQPQHF
TRBV6-6	TRBJ1-2	NA	TRBD1	14	TGTGCCAGCAGTTACCAGGGACAGCCCAGCGGCTACACCTTC	CASSYQGQPSGYTF
TRBV19	TRBJ1-1	NA	TRBD1	15	TGTGCCAGCGCCGAAATGTCAGGGGGAAACACTGAAGCTTTCTTT	CASAEMSGGNTEAFF
TRBV3-1/TRBV3-2	TRBJ2-5	NA	NA	17	TGTGCCAGCAGCCAAGTAGCGTCAGGTCTACCCCAAGAGACCCAGTACTTC	CASSQVASGLPQETQYF
TRBV19	TRBJ2-7	NA	NA	16	TGTGCCAGTAGTCCATACGGGGCGGGAATCTCCTACGAGCAGTACTTC	CASSPYGAGISYEQYF
TRBV11-2	TRBJ1-2	few	NA	13	TGTGCCAGCAGCTCCAGTTCTAACTATGGCTACACCTTC	CASSSSSNYGYTF
TRBV5-1	TRBJ2-7	once	TRBD2	19	TGCGCCAGCAGCCCGAGGACTAGCGGGGGGCTCCATAGCTCCTACGAGCAGTACTTC	CASSPRTSGGLHSSYEQYF
TRBV28	TRBJ1-5	NA	TRBD1	18	TGTGCCAGCAGGAGAAGACCGGGACAGGGATATAGCAATCAGCCCCAGCATTTT	CASRRRPGQGYSNQPQHF
TRBV7-9	TRBJ2-7	NA	NA	16	TGTGCCAGCAGCTTTTCTGCGGCAGGAGGAAGCTACGAGCAGTACTTC	CASSFSAAGGSYEQYF
TRBV28	TRBJ1-1	NA	NA	14	TGTGCCAGCAGTCAGGCGGGGGGCCTCACTGAAGCTTTCTTT	CASSQAGGLTEAFF
TRBV30	TRBJ2-7	NA	TRBD2	13	TGTGCCTGGAACGGGGGGGCCTCTTACGAGCAGTACTTC	CAWNGGASYEQYF
TRBV20-1	TRBJ1-1	NA	NA	11	TGCAGCACCGGGAGAAACACTGAAGCTTTCTTT	CSTGRNTEAFF
TRBV7-2	TRBJ2-3	NA	NA	14	TGTGCCAGCAGCTCGAATCACTTGACAGATACGCAGTATTTT	CASSSNHLTDTQYF
TRBV11-2	TRBJ2-2	NA	NA	14	TGTGCCAGCAGCCAAAGACAAAACACCGGGGAGCTGTTTTTT	CASSQRQNTGELFF
TRBV5-1	TRBJ2-7	NA	NA	15	TGCGCCAGCAGCTTTAGGAACAGGGGTGGAGGGGAGCAGTACTTC	CASSFRNRGGGEQYF
TRBV9	TRBJ1-2	NA	TRBD1	15	TGTGCCAGCAGCGGCCCGACAGGGGGCTCGAATGGCTACACCTTC	CASSGPTGGSNGYTF
TRBV19	TRBJ1-1	NA	NA	16	TGTGCCGGTAGTATAGGGCGTGGGGGGATGAGGACTGAAGCTTTCTTT	CAGSIGRGGMRTEAFF
TRBV28	TRBJ1-5	NA	NA	13	TGTGCCACACAACCCGGGAGCAATCAGCCCCAGCATTTT	CATQPGSNQPQHF
TRBV5-4	TRBJ1-1	NA	NA	12	TGTGCCTGCGGGTCCTGGAACACTGAAGCTTTCTTT	CACGSWNTEAFF
TRBV7-2	TRBJ2-2	few	NA	16	TGTGCCAGCACCCCGACTAGTTCGGCGAACACCGGGGAGCTGTTTTTT	CASTPTSSANTGELFF
TRBV7-9	TRBJ1-4	NA	NA	16	TGTGCCAGCAGCTTCACAGGTTTCGCAACTAATGAAAAACTGTTTTTT	CASSFTGFATNEKLFF
TRBV27	TRBJ2-3	NA	NA	15	TGTGCCAGCAGTCAAAGCGGGTTAGGCACAGATACGCAGTATTTT	CASSQSGLGTDTQYF
TRBV12-3/TRBV12-4	TRBJ2-1	NA	TRBD1	13	TGTGCCAGCAGCCGGGACAGCAACAATGAGCAGTTCTTC	CASSRDSNNEQFF
TRBV14	TRBJ2-7	NA	NA	15	TGTGCCAGCAGCCAGGGCTGGACACCTCTGTACGAGCAGTACTTC	CASSQGWTPLYEQYF
TRBV4-2	TRBJ1-5	NA	NA	17	TGTGCCAGCAGCCAAGGGGGAGGGGTAAGAAACAATCAGCCCCAGCATTTT	CASSQGGGVRNNQPQHF
TRBV6-5	TRBJ1-1	NA	NA	16	TGTGCCAGCAGTTCCGTCTGGGGACACTTGAACACTGAAGCTTTCTTT	CASSSVWGHLNTEAFF
TRBV2	TRBJ1-2	few	TRBD1	13	TGTGCCAGCAGTGAAGAGGGGGCCTGGGGCTACACCTTC	CASSEEGAWGYTF
TRBV6-2/TRBV6-3	TRBJ2-2	NA	TRBD2	17	TGTGCCAGCGGTTACTTAGCGGGGGGATCCTACACCGGGGAGCTGTTTTTT	CASGYLAGGSYTGELFF
TRBV5-4	TRBJ1-2	NA	NA	13	TGTGCCAGCAGCTTAGCAGGGGCTCGTGGCTACACCTTC	CASSLAGARGYTF
TRBV7-8	TRBJ1-2	once	NA	14	TGTGCCAGCAGCCCTGGAGTAATAGGCTATGGCTACACCTTC	CASSPGVIGYGYTF
TRBV5-1	TRBJ1-2	NA	NA	13	TGCGCCAGCAGCGCCGGGAGCGAGTATGGCTACACCTTC	CASSAGSEYGYTF
TRBV19	TRBJ2-1	NA	NA	15	TGTGCCACCACCCGGGGGATTAGCTCCTACAATGAGCAGTTCTTC	CATTRGISSYNEQFF
TRBV19	TRBJ1-2	NA	NA	14	TGTGCCAGTAGAAAGGGCCTAGGAGGCTATGGCTACACCTTC	CASRKGLGGYGYTF
TRBV11-2	TRBJ2-1	NA	NA	14	TGTGCCAGCAGCTTAGTCCAGGGTTCGGGCGAGCAGTTCTTC	CASSLVQGSGEQFF
TRBV5-4	TRBJ2-3	NA	TRBD2	17	TGTGCCAGCAGCTTGGGAGCAGCGGGGGTTCTTCGAGATACGCAGTATTTT	CASSLGAAGVLRDTQYF
TRBV13	TRBJ2-7	NA	TRBD1	14	TGTGCCAGCAGCGATGGGGCAGGGGGACACGAGCAGTACTTC	CASSDGAGGHEQYF
TRBV15	TRBJ1-1	NA	NA	13	TGTGCCACCAGCAGAGATATCCGGGCTGAAGCTTTCTTT	CATSRDIRAEAFF
TRBV5-4	TRBJ2-7	NA	TRBD2	15	TGTGCCAGCAGCTTGGCGGGGGGGCCCACCTACGAGCAGTACTTC	CASSLAGGPTYEQYF
TRBV9	TRBJ1-1	NA	NA	13	TGTGCCAGCAGCCCAGAGGTCCAAGCCGCATCTTTCTTT	CASSPEVQAASFF
TRBV7-2	TRBJ2-7	NA	NA	15	TGTGCCAGCAGCCCATCGGGGGTGTCCAGTGGGGAGCAGTACTTC	CASSPSGVSSGEQYF
TRBV5-6	TRBJ2-7	NA	NA	16	TGTGCCAGCAGCCTGGGACTCCAGAGGGGGACCTACGAGCAGTACTTC	CASSLGLQRGTYEQYF
TRBV4-1	TRBJ1-1	NA	NA	14	TGCGCCAGCAGCCAAGCCTGGGGCGCCGATGAAGCTTTCTTT	CASSQAWGADEAFF
TRBV2	TRBJ2-5	NA	NA	13	TGTGCCAGCGGATTTTACAGGGAAGAGACCCAGTACTTC	CASGFYREETQYF